The clone carrying this T cell receptor (beta chain) was recorded only once. This entry comes from a study of blood T cell repertoires in COVID-19. The wider study: Samples of COVID-19 (acute and convalescent) were obtained from the United States, Italy and Spain.

Per germline, CDR1 MNHEY and CDR2 SVGAGI. The length of the CDR3 is 14 residues. Between the trimmed V and J ends, which lost 6 bases and 2 bases, there was a span of 13 bases. Original methodology: Reference gene primer amplification in the assay estimated nucleated cell counts. Clones were sequenced by immunoSEQ multiplex PCR, and TCRdb holds only the in-frame ones, with some missing. D and trimming come from the DNA, and the V and J calls and clone size come from that table. The table records about 180,000 clones, roughly 83% of them present only once. This receptor was obtained from a woman aged 40 to 50 with COVID-19, enrolled during active disease. V gene TRBV6-5 combines with J gene TRBJ1-2, with a tentative D call TRBD1 (5 bases). Specimen: peripheral blood. In DNA, the CDR3 is TGTGCCAGCAGCTTACGTCCAGGGAACTATGGCTACACCTTC. Translated: CASSLRPGNYGYTF.